This T cell receptor (beta chain) was sequenced in a study of blood T cell repertoires in COVID-19. Study background: The United States, Italy and Spain supplied acute and convalescent COVID-19 samples. T cells, B-cell-depleted T cells, or PBMCs provided the cDNA or gDNA that served as material.

Germline V CDR1 and CDR2: LGHNA, YNFKEQ. This CDR3 is built from 18 residues. Germline trimming cut 1 base from V and 2 bases from J; bases unmatched to any gene: 8. In the study's own analysis: Amplification from reference gene primers served as the basis for estimated nucleated cell counts. The repertoire was sequenced with immunoSEQ multiplex PCR; TCRdb's copy has only in-frame clones and lacks some. That table supplies the V and J calls and clone size; D and trimming were determined from the DNA. This repertoire shows about 79,000 clones, 80% to 90% found once; its top ten account for around 14%.

The sample consisted of peripheral blood. The origin of this receptor is a man in his 70s with active or convalescent COVID-19. The chain is built from TRBV4-2 and TRBJ2-7; 13 bases agree with TRBD2. This CDR3 is CASSQGLAGGTLAYEQYF. The CDR3, as DNA: TGTGCCAGCAGCCAAGGACTAGCGGGAGGAACTCTGGCCTACGAGCAGTACTTC.